At least ten counts were recorded for the clone carrying this T cell receptor beta chain. What it binds is unknown. As part of sample collection, lesional scalp punch biopsies and peripheral blood were taken from alopecia areata patients. RNA extraction and reverse transcription yielded cDNA as sequencing template. The repertoire was sequenced with immunoSEQ multiplex PCR; TCRdb's copy has only in-frame clones and lacks some. The sample holds under 250,000 clones; approximately 61% are singletons and the top ten take just over 0.45%. The data are from a study of CD8+ T cells in alopecia areata. Study outcomes and limitations: Normal scalp had lower clonality than lesional scalp, with alopecia totalis/universalis lesions showing this most strongly.

Germline V lookup: CDR1 SGHVS, CDR2 FQNEAQ. This CDR3 contains 16 residues. V lost 1 base and J 0 bases, leaving 9 bases between the germline ends. The sequence derives from a human donor with alopecia areata. This sample comprised CD4+ T cells sorted from blood, obtained at week 0. The chain joins TRBV7-8 to TRBJ2-2; D is unclear. CDR3 nucleotides: TGTGCCAGCAGCTTAGAGACTTCCGCGAACACCGGGGAGCTGTTTTTT. Amino acid sequence: CASSLETSANTGELFF.